This T cell receptor beta chain was profiled in a study of cytomegalovirus exposure and HLA in healthy donors. The overall study: The roughly 130 validation repertoires, a later analysis reported, used the same platform as the roughly 700 repertoires from the first cohort. Study-wide findings and caveats: The tendency of first-cohort TCR clusters to co-occur in the 120 or so validation repertoires emerged from a later analysis. Among the CMV-associated chains, a few were confirmed in vitro as specific for CMV antigens.

A word on this clone: The target antigen is unknown.

Here immunoSEQ multiplex PCR was the method, and the copy in TCRdb shows in-frame clones only, minus some. The sample gives 95,000 to 150,000 clones, approximately 94% of which show up once; approximately 1.3% is in the top ten. This CDR3 is built from 12 residues. Germline CDR1 MNHNY, CDR2 SVGAGI (reference sequence). Deletions cut 7 bases from V and 5 bases from J, with 11 bases between. Material for sequencing was PBMCs. This receptor was identified in a young woman in good health and CMV-seronegative. This chain joins TRBV6-6 and TRBJ1-2; a possible D gene is TRBD1 (6 bases). This chain's CDR3 is CASTPGTYGYTF. DNA for the CDR3: TGTGCCAGCACGCCCGGGACATATGGCTACACCTTC.